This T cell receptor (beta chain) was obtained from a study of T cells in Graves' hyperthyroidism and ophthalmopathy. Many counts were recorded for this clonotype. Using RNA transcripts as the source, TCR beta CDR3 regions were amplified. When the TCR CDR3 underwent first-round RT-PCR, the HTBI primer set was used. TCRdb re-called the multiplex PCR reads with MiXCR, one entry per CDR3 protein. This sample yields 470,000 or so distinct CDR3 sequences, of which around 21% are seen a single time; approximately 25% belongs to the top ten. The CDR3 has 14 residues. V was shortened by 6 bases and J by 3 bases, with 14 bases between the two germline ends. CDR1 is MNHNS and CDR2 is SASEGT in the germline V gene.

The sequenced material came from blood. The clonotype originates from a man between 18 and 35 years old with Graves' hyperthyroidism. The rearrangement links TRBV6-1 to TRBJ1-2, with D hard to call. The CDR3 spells CASSRERVYYGYTF. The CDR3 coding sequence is TGTGCCAGCAGCCGCGAAAGAGTCTACTATGGCTACACCTTC.